The clone carrying this T cell receptor beta chain has only one observation. Its matching antigen is unknown. This record comes from a study of T cell responses to AZD1222 COVID-19 vaccine. The wider study: The study pooled second doses at about 4 or about 12 weeks.

From germline, CDR1 is SGHTA and CDR2 FQGTGA. V was trimmed by 2 bases and J by 4 bases, leaving 2 bases between them. The CDR3 has 12 amino acids. General study results and limits: Scientists sampled the repertoires only once the peak T cell response had passed. Across the whole spike, CD4 TCRs peaked at regions 160-218 and 743-854. White British donors predominated, females outnumbered males, and clonal diversity was possibly underestimated.

Method: immunoSEQ multiplex PCR; TCRdb's copy keeps in-frame clones and lacks some. Among around 170,000 clones listed, less than 95% were seen once. Source: peripheral blood, taken on day 0 of AZD1222 vaccination. This receptor was identified in an adult in good health. The V gene is TRBV7-3, the J gene TRBJ2-2; no clear D. CDR3 residues: CASSLGTGELFF. The CDR3 DNA reads TGTGCCAGCAGCTTAGGCACCGGGGAGCTGTTTTTT.